This TCR beta chain was captured by sequencing in a study of CD8 T cells in acute hepatitis C reinfection (dated by TCRdb to about 2021). General notes on the study: This study examined the TCRbeta repertoire of CD8+ T cells that recognize the HCV NS3-1073 epitope, both during acute infection and after viral clearance. Paired acute and follow-up samples were contributed by four of the spontaneous resolvers. Overall study results and their limits: High diversity was observed in NS3-1073 specific repertoires, and no significant differences in diversity were found between acute resolver, follow-up resolver and acute chronic samples. No follow-up repertoires were available for chronically infected subjects, since NS3-1073 specific cells were too rare to be sorted. Because bulk sequencing covered only the TCRbeta chain, the alphabeta pairing of public clonotypes could not be determined. CDR3 sequences shared with other epitopes were rare, and differing sequencing approaches may have limited exact matching. TRBV04 and TRBV06 gene families were preferentially used in all groups, and this usage was not explained by overrepresentation in the naive pool. Roughly twelve public clonotypes were found regardless of outcome, and V04-02/J02-02 was used by one public clonotype.

The sample's time point label, in plain terms: naive CD8 control sorted from an acute-time-point sample. Enrolled in the Montreal Hepatitis C Cohort (HEPCO) in Canada, the donors were people who inject drugs, and these donors were followed every 3 months. A positive HCV RNA or antibody test that followed a negative test within the previous 24 weeks was the definition used for acute primary HCV infection. CD3, CD8 and CD45RO antibodies were used for surface staining, and dead cells were excluded with an aqua fixable dye. The cohort comprised about 8 spontaneous resolvers, defined by HCV RNA clearance within 24 weeks. Frozen stocks of peripheral blood mononuclear cells were first thawed, after which negative isolation of CD8+ T cells was carried out using the MACS CD8+ T cell Isolation Kit. Cells were sorted on a BD FACSAria II cell sorter. Genomic DNA was extracted from FACS-sorted cells, and TCRbeta chain sequencing was performed through the commercial immunoSEQ service. On the study's bioinformatics: The repertoire data were analyzed using ImmunoSEQ Analyzer software v3.0 and R v3.5.1. Only productive rearrangements were analyzed, because any sequences with stop codons or out-of-frame rearrangements were filtered out. The sequencing provider supplied the Simpson diversity, Shannon entropy, CDR3 length and nucleotide addition metrics. Clonotypes were grouped by frequency as dominant, sub-dominant, low or lowest abundance, and most analyses excluded clonotypes below 0.1%. A CDR3 amino acid clonotype was called public if the clonotype appeared in at least two subjects at a cumulative frequency of at least 0.5%. The immuneACCESS repertoire file appears here via TCRdb, limited to in-frame rearrangements. These files lack a portion of the clones; in checked studies, under half of the deficit traces to unresolved V genes, and the cause of the others is not known. The DNA was the basis for D and trimming; V, J and clone size are from that table. Recorded for this sample are about 38,000 clones; approximately 85% of them occurred a single time. Approximately 10% of the sample comes from the top ten.

Per the germline V gene, SNHLY is the CDR1 and FYNNEI is the CDR2. The CDR3 runs 12 residues from the cysteine to the phenylalanine. CDR3 DNA only is kept here, 36 bases in frame from base 1. V is pared back by 2 bases and J by 9 bases, with 7 bases lying between the germline termini. Comment on this clone: The specificity of this receptor is unknown. Within one base of it there is no much larger clone, and no base qualities were kept.

The TCR was taken from a woman aged 18-35 years who spontaneously cleared hepatitis C infection. The receptor chain draws on TRBV2 and TRBJ2-2, with the D gene call left open. Source material: naive CD8+ T cells from PBMCs. Explained via the paper, the cell subset or site label denotes: sorted total naive CD45RO-negative CD8+ T cells. The CDR3 protein: CASSESTWELFF. The sequence in DNA is TGTGCCAGCAGTGAATCTACCTGGGAGCTGTTTTTT.